The clone carrying this T cell receptor (beta chain) was detected many times. The source of the sample is a study of T-cell reconstitution after alpha-beta-depleted transplantation in children. This sample's TCRbeta library carried unique molecular identifier barcodes. TCRdb re-called the PCR reads through MiXCR, storing one row per CDR3 protein. The repertoire has about half a million distinct CDR3 sequences, approximately 12% of them found once; the top ten carry more than 5.5%. The sequences come from PBMCs from the stem cell graft donor, collected from the stem cell graft. The TCR was taken from a human donor who donated a stem cell graft to a child with combined immunodeficiency.

The CDR3 reads CASRSGTSYNEQFF. CDR3 DNA sequence: TGTGCCAGCAGATCAGGGACATCCTACAATGAGCAGTTCTTC. The genes are TRBV6-1 and TRBJ2-1; possibly TRBD1 for D (6 bases). Germline V gene lookup returns CDR1 MNHNS and CDR2 SASEGT. The CDR3 length is 14 residues. V lost 6 bases and J 1 base, leaving 10 bases between the germline ends.